The 30 T cell receptor beta chains reported below all come from one sample, sequenced in a study of blood T cell repertoires in COVID-19. Data came from immunoSEQ multiplex PCR; TCRdb stores just in-frame clones and leaves some out. The repertoire holds 150,000 to 200,000 clones, with roughly four fifths as singletons. Sequenced input: peripheral blood. All receptors derive from a woman between 70 and 85 years old with COVID-19, enrolled during active disease.

This sequence joins TRBV7-9 and TRBJ1-5; D is unresolved. CDR3 size: 13 residues. CDR1 and CDR2 from the germline V gene are SEHNR and FQNEAQ (reference sequence). V gave up 0 bases and J gave up 6 bases, with 6 bases separating them. The chain's CDR3 is CASSLAESQPQHF. The CDR3 DNA sequence: TGTGCCAGCAGCTTAGCGGAGAGTCAGCCCCAGCATTTT.

In this sample, this clone turned up a few times. This chain uses TRBV4-3 with TRBJ2-3; D gene ambiguous. Germline lookup yields CDR1 LGHNA and CDR2 YSLEER. The length of the CDR3 is 15 residues. V was pared by 1 base and J by 4 bases, with 12 bases between. In DNA, the CDR3 is TGCGCCAGCAGCCAAGGTATTGGCGGTCCAGATACGCAGTATTTT. Protein product: CASSQGIGGPDTQYF.

The rearrangement uses TRBV7-9 and TRBJ1-1; possible D gene TRBD1, 5 bases. Trimming shortened V by 6 bases and J by 1 base, and 9 bases separated the two germline ends. This CDR3 has 13 residues. Germline V gene sequence: CDR1 SEHNR, CDR2 FQNEAQ (reference sequence). For the CDR3, the DNA is TGTGCCAGCAGACTAACAGGGAACACTGAAGCTTTCTTT. It yields the protein CASRLTGNTEAFF.

This clone was counted between two and nine times. J is TRBJ2-2 and V is TRBV5-1; 10 bases match TRBD1. The CDR3 spans 17 residues. Germline CDR1 SGHRS, CDR2 YFSETQ. V dropped 0 bases and J dropped 5; count of bases not matched to a gene: 7. DNA for the CDR3: TGCGCCAGCAGCTTGGCCCCAGACAGGGGGCAGACCGGGGAGCTGTTTTTT. Protein sequence: CASSLAPDRGQTGELFF.

V and J are TRBV24-1 and TRBJ1-2, with TRBD1 as a possible D gene (6 bases). V was trimmed by 7 bases and J by 3 bases, leaving 14 bases between them. CDR3 length: 14 amino acids. CDR1 and CDR2 from the germline V gene are KGHDR and SFDVKD. The CDR3 sequence is CATRGTGLDYGYTF. Here the CDR3 DNA reads TGTGCCACCAGGGGAACAGGGTTGGACTATGGCTACACCTTC.

The V gene is TRBV4-1, the J gene TRBJ2-5, with 11 bases that match TRBD2. Germline V lookup: CDR1 MGHRA, CDR2 YSYEKL. CDR3 size: 16 residues. Trimming removed 2 bases from V and 5 bases from J; junction bases left unmatched: 7. This CDR3 reads CASSQRLAGRIETQYF. The CDR3 DNA reads as TGCGCCAGCAGCCAAAGACTAGCGGGACGCATCGAGACCCAGTACTTC.

The genes are TRBV2 and TRBJ2-2, with TRBD2 matching over 8 bases. The CDR3 has 16 residues. CDR1 and CDR2 from the germline V gene are SNHLY and FYNNEI. Germline trimming cut 6 bases from V and 6 bases from J; bases unmatched to any gene: 12. CDR3 residues: CASSDGSGTRAGELFF. For the CDR3, the DNA is TGTGCCAGCAGCGATGGGTCGGGGACTAGAGCCGGGGAGCTGTTTTTT.

The chain couples TRBV19 to TRBJ2-3, with 15 positions matching TRBD2. With V trimmed by 8 bases and J by 1 base, 7 bases remained unmatched. Germline lookup yields CDR1 LNHDA and CDR2 SQIVND (reference sequence). This CDR3 region has 17 residues. This CDR3 is CASQRGLAGGRTDTQYF. The CDR3 coding sequence is TGTGCCAGTCAAAGGGGACTAGCGGGAGGCCGCACAGATACGCAGTATTTT.

The gene calls are TRBV7-9 and TRBJ1-3; D remains ambiguous. V lost 1 base and J lost 4, with 8 bases in between. CDR1 and CDR2 from the germline V gene are SEHNR and FQNEAQ (reference sequence). CDR3 length equals 14 residues. The CDR3 DNA reads TGTGCCAGCAGCTTAGTTTCTGGCGGAAACACCATATATTTT. Translation: CASSLVSGGNTIYF.

The CDR3 DNA reads TGTGCCAGTAAGGGACTAGTGAACACCGGGGAGCTGTTTTTT. As protein: CASKGLVNTGELFF. V gene TRBV19 combines with J gene TRBJ2-2; TRBD2 aligns across 8 bases. Trimming removed 7 bases from V and 1 base from J; junction bases left unmatched: 2. This CDR3 has 14 residues. Germline assignment: CDR1 LNHDA and CDR2 SQIVND (reference sequence).

This clone has just one count. J is TRBJ1-1 and V is TRBV12-3 or TRBV12-4; D perhaps matches TRBD1 (5 bases). V was pared by 6 bases and J by 6 bases, with 14 bases between. The CDR3 sequence is 13 residues long. The CDR3 bases are TGTGCCAGCAGGTGGGGGGAACCTTCTGAAGCTTTCTTT. Its translation: CASRWGEPSEAFF.

V gene TRBV7-9 combines with J gene TRBJ1-1; tentatively, D is TRBD1 (5 bases). V shed 5 bases and J shed 6 bases, with 16 bases lying between them. The CDR3 runs 14 residues. From germline, CDR1 is SEHNR and CDR2 FQNEAQ (reference sequence). The CDR3 coding sequence is TGTGCCAGCAGCCCCCGCACAGGCACCGCTGAAGCTTTCTTT. Translation gives CASSPRTGTAEAFF.

The chain carries TRBV7-9 and TRBJ1-2, with 9 bases aligning to TRBD1. There are 15 residues in the CDR3. V was clipped by 3 bases and J by 4 bases; unmatched bases: 6. The germline V gene has CDR1 SEHNR and CDR2 FQNEAQ (reference sequence). CDR3 in DNA: TGTGCCAGCAGCTTCCACAGGGGGCTGGGCTATGGCTACACCTTC. It yields the protein CASSFHRGLGYGYTF.

The V and J genes are TRBV4-1 and TRBJ1-1; D unclear. This CDR3 region has 16 residues. Trimming removed 0 bases at V and 1 base at J, with 12 bases between. Per the germline V gene, CDR1 is MGHRA and CDR2 is YSYEKL. CDR3 coding DNA: TGCGCCAGCAGCCAAGATTGGTCCAGGCAGAACACTGAAGCTTTCTTT. Protein product: CASSQDWSRQNTEAFF.

This chain uses TRBV4-3 with TRBJ2-2; 12 bases are a match to TRBD2. Germline V CDR1 and CDR2: LGHNA, YSLEER. The CDR3 spans 16 residues. After removal of 3 bases from V and 7 bases from J, the junction contained 6 bases not matched to a gene. The CDR3 bases are TGCGCCAGCAGCCAGCTACTAGCGGGAGGCATCGGGGAGCTGTTTTTT. Protein product: CASSQLLAGGIGELFF.

This chain uses TRBV10-3 with TRBJ1-1, with TRBD1 matching over 7 bases. This CDR3 spans 14 amino acids. The V segment lost 6 bases and the J segment 2 bases; nucleotides outside the gene matches: 6. The germline V gene has CDR1 ENHRY and CDR2 SYGVKD. CDR3 protein: CAIRGDRENTEAFF. The DNA for the CDR3 is TGTGCCATCAGGGGAGACAGGGAAAACACTGAAGCTTTCTTT.

The V call is TRBV4-3, the J call TRBJ2-5; 11 bases fit TRBD2. The CDR3 spans 17 residues. Germline-derived CDR1 and CDR2 are LGHNA and YSLEER. V lost 3 bases and J lost 7; bases outside the gene matches: 13. The DNA for the CDR3 is TGCGCCAGCAGCCAGACCTTAGCGGGAGGGCCCTGGGTGACCCAGTACTTC. Translated, it gives CASSQTLAGGPWVTQYF.

The chain uses TRBV28 and TRBJ1-5; D is unresolved. The germline V and J ends were trimmed by 3 bases and 6 bases, with 12 bases remaining between them. The CDR3 contains 14 residues. The germline gives CDR1 MDHEN, CDR2 SYDVKM. CDR3 region: CASSFGGSAQPQHF. The CDR3 nucleotides read TGTGCCAGCAGTTTTGGAGGCTCGGCTCAGCCCCAGCATTTT.

This clone was picked up a small number of times. V is TRBV11-2 and J is TRBJ2-5; D perhaps matches TRBD2 (5 bases). Looked up from germline, CDR1 is SGHAT and CDR2 is FQNNGV. This CDR3 spans 11 amino acids. Trimming left V 4 bases short and J 5 bases short, with 5 bases between. In DNA, the CDR3 is TGTGCCAGCAGCTCGGGGGAGACCCAGTACTTC. It specifies CASSSGETQYF.

The chain recombines TRBV11-2 with TRBJ2-7; D may be TRBD2 (6 bases). The CDR3 covers 15 residues. V lost 6 bases to trimming and J lost 0 bases, with 15 bases between them. In germline, CDR1 is SGHAT, CDR2 FQNNGV. The CDR3 loop is CASSPWGGSSYEQYF. Here the CDR3 DNA reads TGTGCCAGCAGTCCGTGGGGAGGCTCCTCCTACGAGCAGTACTTC.

The sample holds one count of this clone. The gene calls are TRBV19 and TRBJ1-3; weak D call: TRBD1 (6 bases). Germline loops: CDR1 LNHDA, CDR2 SQIVND (reference sequence). The ends were cut back, 7 bases at V and 2 bases at J, with 12 bases in the middle. The CDR3 is 14 amino acids. Written as DNA, the CDR3 is TGTGCCAGTAACGCAGGGGTGGCTGGAAACACCATATATTTT. Its protein product is CASNAGVAGNTIYF.

This clone was found a few times. The chain uses TRBV18 and TRBJ2-2; no firm D call. CDR3 length: 13 residues. V was shortened by 4 bases and J by 5 bases, with 8 bases between the two germline ends. Germline CDR1 and CDR2: KGHSH and LQKENI. The chain's CDR3 is CASSQSETGELFF. The CDR3 nucleotides read TGTGCCAGCTCACAATCTGAGACCGGGGAGCTGTTTTTT.

The V call is TRBV6-2 or TRBV6-3, the J call TRBJ2-7, with D hard to call. Germline V gene sequence: CDR1 MNHEY, CDR2 SVGEGT. The CDR3 sequence is 15 residues long. The V end was cut by 0 bases, the J end by 2 bases, with 11 bases between. In DNA, the CDR3 is TGTGCCAGCAGTTACTCGGGCAGGTCGACCTACGAGCAGTACTTC. Protein product: CASSYSGRSTYEQYF.

This chain connects TRBV18 to TRBJ1-2, with 8 bases aligning to TRBD1. CDR1 and CDR2 from the germline V gene are KGHSH and LQKENI. The V and J ends lost 3 bases and 6 bases, in that order; junction bases with no gene match: 6. This CDR3 comprises 14 residues. The CDR3 region is CASSPGTGDDGYTF. In nucleotides, the CDR3 is TGTGCCAGCTCACCTGGGACAGGCGACGATGGCTACACCTTC.

The chain recombines TRBV6-6 with TRBJ2-1; TRBD2 matches 11 bases. Trimming took 6 bases from V and 7 from J; bases not matched to a gene: 8. Germline CDR1 and CDR2: MNHNY and SVGAGI (reference sequence). This CDR3 is built from 15 residues. The CDR3 DNA is TGTGCCAGCAGCCGCACTAGCGGGAGTAAGAATGAGCAGTTCTTC. Protein product: CASSRTSGSKNEQFF.

The CDR3 region has the DNA TGTGCCAGTAGTACCATTACTGGGGCGGGAACTAGGACAGATACGCAGTATTTT. It yields the protein CASSTITGAGTRTDTQYF. J is TRBJ2-3 and V is TRBV19; D is possibly TRBD2 (6 bases). Germline assignment: CDR1 LNHDA and CDR2 SQIVND (reference sequence). Trimming left V 4 bases short and J 3 bases short, with 23 bases between. This CDR3 has 18 amino acids. The variable domain in full, with the rest retrieved from reference TRBV19 and TRBJ2-3, is DGGITQSPKYLFRKEGQNVTLSCEQNLNHDAMYWYRQDPGQGLRLIYYSQIVNDFQKGDIAEGYSVSREKKESFPLTVTSAQKNPTAFYLCASSTITGAGTRTDTQYFGPGTRLTVL.

Points on this clone: This sample also contains other DNA sequences that code for the same CDR3. The rearrangement joins TRBV4-2 to TRBJ2-7; 12 positions agree with TRBD1. CDR1 LGHNA and CDR2 YNFKEQ come from the germline V gene. The CDR3 runs 15 residues. Germline trimming cut 4 bases from V and 7 bases from J; bases unmatched to any gene: 8. The CDR3 spells CASSRPGQGAREQYF. CDR3 coding DNA: TGTGCCAGCAGCCGCCCGGGACAGGGGGCGAGGGAGCAGTACTTC.

The chain combines TRBV5-1 with TRBJ1-1, with D perhaps TRBD1 (6 bases). The CDR3 has 13 amino acids. The germline V and J ends were trimmed by 2 bases and 4 bases, with 9 bases remaining between them. Per the germline V gene, CDR1 is SGHRS and CDR2 is YFSETQ. CDR3 amino acids: CASSLQGSTEAFF. The CDR3 DNA reads TGCGCCAGCAGCTTACAGGGATCCACTGAAGCTTTCTTT.

V and J are TRBV2 and TRBJ2-5, with TRBD2 identical over 10 bases. V lost 1 base, J lost 4 bases, and 3 bases stayed unmatched. Germline V gene lookup returns CDR1 SNHLY and CDR2 FYNNEI. The CDR3 is made up of 15 amino acids. The CDR3 DNA reads as TGTGCCAGCAGTGAAGGACTAGCGGGCGGAGAGACCCAGTACTTC. This encodes CASSEGLAGGETQYF.

In its sample, this clone was seen a few times. Other DNA sequences in this sample translate to the same CDR3. V and J are TRBV2 and TRBJ1-5; D is unclear. Germline V gene lookup returns CDR1 SNHLY and CDR2 FYNNEI. This CDR3 spans 14 amino acids. Deletions cut 5 bases from V and 3 bases from J, with 11 bases between. The CDR3 is CASSYSDSNQPQHF. The CDR3 DNA reads as TGTGCCAGCAGTTATTCAGACTCCAATCAGCCCCAGCATTTT.